The T cell receptor (beta chain) under discussion was sequenced for a study of T cell responses to AZD1222 COVID-19 vaccine. The data were produced by immunoSEQ multiplex PCR, yet TCRdb's version contains in-frame clones alone and is incomplete. This table holds 100,000 to 150,000 clones, 89% found once. The CDR3 covers 16 residues. V gave up 4 bases and J gave up 2 bases; unmatched junction bases: 8. Looked up from germline, CDR1 is SEHNR and CDR2 is FQNEAQ (reference sequence). Sequencing was performed on peripheral blood, taken on day 0 of AZD1222 vaccination. This chain uses TRBV7-9 with TRBJ2-5; 9 nucleotides line up with TRBD1. The TCR comes from an adult in good health. DNA for the CDR3: TGTGCCAGCAGCTCCCTGGGGGACAGGGCACAAGAGACCCAGTACTTC. Protein: CASSSLGDRAQETQYF.